This T cell receptor (beta chain) was identified in a study of CD8 T cells in ankylosing spondylitis (dated 2017 in TCRdb). Study-level background: The study profiled T cell receptor beta repertoires in healthy donors and ankylosing spondylitis patients to find disease-linked TCR variants. Samples of peripheral blood were taken, and for ankylosing spondylitis patients, synovial fluid was collected as well. The whole study cohort included over a hundred healthy donors and about two dozen ankylosing spondylitis patients.

Sequencing used an Illumina HiSeq 2500. Quantitative 5'-RACE with molecular barcodes was used to prepare TCR beta libraries. Per the source publication's procedure: To identify disease-linked TCR variants, a new computational method was used, one built on a probabilistic model of VDJ rearrangement. The public reads were reanalyzed by TCRdb: fastp trimming at Q25, MiXCR alignment, in-frame beta chains only. Here each entry gathers all rows of one CDR3 protein and keeps the most common genes and DNA. What appears here as the V and J calls and clone size reflects TCRdb's work, not the paper's. The sample table holds under 450,000 distinct CDR3 sequences, of which 15% to 20% were seen once. The biggest ten clones account for just over 1% of the sample. The investigation overall reported the following: Some motif variants had previously been reported in the synovial fluid and blood of reactive arthritis patients, which suggests shared mechanisms of disease initiation. In peripheral blood, the disease-linked clones were found at relatively low frequencies and had a CD8+ phenotype. A TCR beta motif of roughly 8 highly homologous amino acid variants appeared characteristic of blood from ankylosing spondylitis patients. According to the report, matched synovial fluid samples from ankylosing spondylitis patients were significantly enriched for the disease-linked clones.

With regard to this clonotype: The clone's antigen remains unknown. Per-nucleotide qualities are absent, and no much larger clonotype sits a single base away.

The CDR1 and CDR2 encoded by the germline V gene are MNHEY and SVGAGI. The junction carries 7 bases between V and J, which are trimmed by 10 bases and 1 base respectively. The CDR3 contains 12 residues, cysteine and phenylalanine counted. Just the 36-base CDR3 DNA is kept, in frame starting at base 1. The V gene is TRBV6-5 and the J gene is TRBJ2-2, and TRBD2 may be the D gene, going by 5 matching bases. The sequence was collected from a male donor with ankylosing spondylitis. Sequencing input: blood, either unsorted or a sorted T cell fraction (not recorded which). The nucleotide sequence reads TGTGCCACCCGGGAGAACACCGGGGAGCTGTTTTTT. Its coded protein is CATRENTGELFF.